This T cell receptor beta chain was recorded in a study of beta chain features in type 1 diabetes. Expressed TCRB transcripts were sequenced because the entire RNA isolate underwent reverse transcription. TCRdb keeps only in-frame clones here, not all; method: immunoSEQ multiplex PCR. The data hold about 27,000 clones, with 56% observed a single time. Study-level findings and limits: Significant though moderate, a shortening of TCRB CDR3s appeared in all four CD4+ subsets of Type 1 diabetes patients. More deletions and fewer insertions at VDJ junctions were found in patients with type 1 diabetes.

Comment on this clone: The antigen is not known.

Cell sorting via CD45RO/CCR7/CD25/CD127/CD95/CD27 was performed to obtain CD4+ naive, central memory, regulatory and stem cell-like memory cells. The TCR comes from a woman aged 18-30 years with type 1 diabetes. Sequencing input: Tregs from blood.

The CDR3 is CASSQGDGHKGNQPQHF. In DNA, the CDR3 is TGTGCCAGCAGCCAAGGAGACGGACACAAGGGCAATCAGCCCCAGCATTTT. This chain connects TRBV4-2 to TRBJ1-5; D might be TRBD1 (5 bases). The ends were cut back, 1 base at V and 2 bases at J, with 15 bases in the middle. Germline V lookup: CDR1 LGHNA, CDR2 YNFKEQ. The CDR3 totals 17 residues.